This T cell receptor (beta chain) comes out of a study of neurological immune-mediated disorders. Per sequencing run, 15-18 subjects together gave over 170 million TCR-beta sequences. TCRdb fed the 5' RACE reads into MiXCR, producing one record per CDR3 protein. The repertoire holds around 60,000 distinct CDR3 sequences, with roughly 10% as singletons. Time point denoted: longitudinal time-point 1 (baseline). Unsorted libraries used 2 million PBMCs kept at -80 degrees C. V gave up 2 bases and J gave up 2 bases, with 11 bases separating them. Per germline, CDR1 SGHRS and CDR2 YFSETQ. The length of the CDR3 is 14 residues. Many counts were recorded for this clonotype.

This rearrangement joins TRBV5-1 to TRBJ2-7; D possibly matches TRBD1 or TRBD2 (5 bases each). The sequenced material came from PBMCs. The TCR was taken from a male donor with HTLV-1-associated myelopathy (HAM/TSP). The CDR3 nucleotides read TGCGCCAGCAGCTTAGAGCGGACAACCTACGAGCAGTACTTC. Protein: CASSLERTTYEQYF. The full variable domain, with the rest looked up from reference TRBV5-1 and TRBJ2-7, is KAGVTQTPRYLIKTRGQQVTLSCSPISGHRSVSWYQQTPGQGLQFLFEYFSETQRNKGNFPGRFSGRQFSNSRSEMNVSTLELGDSALYLCASSLERTTYEQYFGPGTRLTVT.